These 32 T cell receptor beta chains share one sample of origin, sequenced in a study of T-cell reconstitution after alpha-beta-depleted transplantation in children. Unique molecular identifiers were built into the TCRbeta library. TCRdb processed the PCR reads anew with MiXCR; each CDR3 protein has one entry. The table includes roughly 500,000 distinct CDR3 sequences, roughly 10% detected once. The material was PBMCs, obtained before TCRalphabeta/CD19-depleted stem cell transplant. Receptors were obtained from a child younger than 10 with inherited bone marrow failure, due to receive a stem cell transplant.

On this clonotype itself: A much larger clone sits a single nucleotide away, making a read error possible. V is TRBV11-2 and J is TRBJ1-3, with a possible D match to TRBD1 (5 bases). Germline V gives CDR1 SGHAT, CDR2 FQNNGV. This CDR3 contains 15 residues. The CDR3 DNA reads TGTGCCAGCAGCTTAAAAGACAGATCTGGAAACAGCATATATTTT. Amino acid sequence: CASSLKDRSGNSIYF.

This clonotype was counted a few times. The V and J genes are TRBV4-2 and TRBJ2-7; D might be TRBD2 (5 bases). Germline V gene data show CDR1 as LGHNA and CDR2 as YNFKEQ. The CDR3 is 14 residues long. V was shortened by 1 base and J by 0 bases, with 7 bases between the two germline ends. CDR3 in amino acids: CASSQVTSSYEQYF. As DNA, the CDR3 is TGTGCCAGCAGCCAAGTAACTAGCTCCTACGAGCAGTACTTC.

This clonotype was seen ten or more times. The chain is built from TRBV27 and TRBJ1-4; D unclear. The CDR3 loop spans 15 amino acids. Germline CDR1 reads MNHEY; CDR2 reads SMNVEV (reference sequence). V lost 5 bases and J 5 bases, leaving 15 bases between the germline ends. The CDR3 region is CASSPELLANEKLFF. The CDR3 DNA reads TGTGCCAGCAGTCCAGAACTCTTGGCAAATGAAAAACTGTTTTTT.

V gene TRBV2 combines with J gene TRBJ2-1; perhaps TRBD2 as D (5 bases). Germline CDR1 SNHLY, CDR2 FYNNEI. The germline V and J ends were trimmed by 5 bases and 5 bases, with 13 bases remaining between them. The CDR3 runs to 14 residues. The CDR3 DNA reads as TGTGCCAGCAGTAATATAGGGAGCCACAATGAGCAGTTCTTC. The encoded protein is CASSNIGSHNEQFF. Combining the CDR3 with reference TRBV2 and TRBJ2-1 gives the whole variable domain EPEVTQTPSHQVTQMGQEVILRCVPISNHLYFYWYRQILGQKVEFLVSFYNNEISEKSEIFDDQFSVERPDGSNFTLKIRSTKLEDSAMYFCASSNIGSHNEQFFGPGTRLTVL.

This clonotype has a count of ten or more. The chain carries TRBV12-3 or TRBV12-4 and TRBJ2-1; 8 bases are a match to TRBD2. Unmatched junction bases numbered 7, after V lost 7 bases and J lost 8 bases. This CDR3 has 13 amino acids. CDR3 sequence: CASNGGRLDEQFF. The CDR3 nucleotides read TGTGCCAGCAACGGCGGGAGGCTCGATGAGCAGTTCTTC.

This clonotype came up many times. The J gene is TRBJ2-3, the V gene TRBV20-1; TRBD2 might be the D (5 bases). This CDR3 has 13 residues. The germline V gene has CDR1 DFQATT and CDR2 SNEGSKA (reference sequence). Here the CDR3 reads CITGYGNTDTQYF. The CDR3 bases are TGCATTACGGGGTACGGGAACACAGATACGCAGTATTTT.

This clonotype has ten or more counts. The chain employs TRBV19 and TRBJ2-1; D is uncertain. CDR3 length equals 13 residues. CDR1 and CDR2 from the germline V gene are LNHDA and SQIVND (reference sequence). Trimming stripped 6 bases from V and 1 base from J, with 7 bases between. In DNA form, the CDR3 reads TGTGCCAGTAGCTCTTGGTCCTACAATGAGCAGTTCTTC. It specifies CASSSWSYNEQFF.

This clonotype appeared many times. V and J are TRBV15 and TRBJ2-7; D unclear. The ends were cut back, 8 bases at V and 6 bases at J, with 20 bases in the middle. The CDR3 runs to 14 residues. Germline V lookup: CDR1 LNHNV, CDR2 YYDKDF (reference sequence). CDR3 sequence: CATGSDWTAPEQYF. CDR3 sequence (DNA): TGTGCCACCGGCTCCGATTGGACGGCTCCCGAGCAGTACTTC.

Many counts were recorded for this clonotype. This chain links TRBV12-3 or TRBV12-4 with TRBJ2-3, with D perhaps matching TRBD1 or TRBD2 (5 bases each). The length of the CDR3 is 13 residues. V gave up 9 bases and J gave up 0 bases, with 10 bases separating them. The CDR3 here is CASIRDSTDTQYF. CDR3 nucleotides: TGTGCCAGTATCCGGGACAGCACAGATACGCAGTATTTT.

This clonotype was picked up many times. This chain links TRBV12-3 or TRBV12-4 with TRBJ1-5; 7 nucleotides align to TRBD1. The CDR3 has 14 amino acids. J lost 2 bases, V lost 5 bases, and 3 bases had no gene match. The CDR3 coding sequence is TGTGCCAGCAGTCCAGACAGGGGCAATCAGCCCCAGCATTTT. Translation: CASSPDRGNQPQHF.

In its sample, this clonotype was seen many times. This chain links TRBV5-4 with TRBJ1-1; D not resolved. Trimming shortened V by 4 bases and J by 6 bases, and 13 bases separated the two germline ends. Germline CDR1 SGHNT, CDR2 YYREEE (reference sequence). The CDR3 has 13 amino acids. The CDR3 DNA follows: TGTGCCAGCAGCGCCATGAACGAGGCTGAAGCTTTCTTT. Protein product: CASSAMNEAEAFF.

This clonotype was counted at least ten times. This sequence joins TRBV24-1 and TRBJ2-2; TRBD1 might be the D (5 bases). This CDR3 spans 16 amino acids. The V gene lost 9 bases and the J gene lost 0 bases, with 16 bases spanning the gap. Germline V gene lookup returns CDR1 KGHDR and CDR2 SFDVKD. The CDR3 sequence is CATGQGRPANTGELFF. The CDR3 nucleotides read TGTGCCACCGGTCAGGGTCGGCCCGCGAACACCGGGGAGCTGTTTTTT.

The rearrangement links TRBV20-1 to TRBJ1-2; D is perhaps TRBD1 (6 bases). Trimming removed 7 bases from V and 0 bases from J, with 15 bases in between. This CDR3 region has 14 residues. Germline values: CDR1 DFQATT, CDR2 SNEGSKA (reference sequence). The CDR3 here is CSVFQGISNYGYTF. DNA for the CDR3: TGCAGTGTTTTTCAGGGGATTTCTAACTATGGCTACACCTTC.

This clonotype was seen repeatedly, ten times or more. The chain recombines TRBV28 with TRBJ1-6; D gene unclear. CDR1 is MDHEN, CDR2 SYDVKM, per germline. V lost 3 bases, J lost 5 bases, and 8 bases lay in between. The CDR3 contains 14 residues. CDR3 sequence: CASSFRVDNSPLHF. The CDR3 nucleotides are TGTGCCAGCAGTTTTAGGGTTGATAATTCACCCCTCCACTTT.

This clonotype was counted between two and nine times. The chain employs TRBV20-1 and TRBJ1-1; D not resolved. The CDR3 has 16 amino acids. Germline V lookup: CDR1 DFQATT, CDR2 SNEGSKA (reference sequence). V was trimmed by 3 bases and J by 0 bases, leaving 17 bases between them. Here the CDR3 DNA reads TGCAGTGCTAGCTCCACCCCTACAGATATGAACACTGAAGCTTTCTTT. Encoded protein: CSASSTPTDMNTEAFF.

The chain combines TRBV5-1 with TRBJ2-1; D call uncertain. Trimming took off 2 bases at V and 5 bases at J, with 20 bases between the two ends. The CDR3 spans 17 residues. Germline V gene sequence: CDR1 SGHRS, CDR2 YFSETQ. CDR3 in amino acids: CASSFGDRGTPDNEQFF. As DNA, the CDR3 is TGCGCCAGCAGCTTTGGGGATAGAGGCACCCCAGACAATGAGCAGTTCTTC.

The rearrangement links TRBV6-2 or TRBV6-3 to TRBJ2-2; the match to TRBD2 covers 9 bases. The CDR3 runs 16 residues. Germline V gene data show CDR1 as MNHEY and CDR2 as SVGEGT. V gave up 6 bases and J gave up 6 bases; unmatched junction bases: 11. The CDR3 protein is CASSRDGLALAGELFF. The CDR3 nucleotides are TGTGCCAGCAGCCGTGACGGACTAGCGTTGGCCGGGGAGCTGTTTTTT.

A note on this clonotype: A much larger clone lies one base from this, so it may be a read error. V usage is TRBV7-2 and J usage is TRBJ2-7; weak D call: TRBD2 (6 bases). V was trimmed by 1 base and J by 3 bases, leaving 13 bases between them. CDR1 is SGHTA, CDR2 FQGNSA, per germline. The CDR3 totals 15 residues. This chain's CDR3 is CASSLVGGTGYEQYF. The CDR3 nucleotides are TGTGCCAGCAGCTTAGTTGGCGGGACGGGCTACGAGCAGTACTTC.

This clonotype was seen repeatedly, ten times or more. The chain employs TRBV2 and TRBJ2-1; D is unresolved. The length of the CDR3 is 13 residues. Trimming cost V 6 bases and J 9 bases, with 15 bases left between them. Germline CDR1 is SNHLY and CDR2 is FYNNEI. This CDR3 is CASSPGRVSEQFF. CDR3 coding DNA: TGTGCCAGCAGCCCTGGCCGGGTTAGTGAGCAGTTCTTC.

The chain uses TRBV6-2 or TRBV6-3 and TRBJ2-7; tentatively, D is TRBD1 or TRBD2 (6 bases each). The CDR3 totals 13 residues. CDR1 is MNHEY, CDR2 SVGEGT, per germline. With 4 bases removed from V and 4 bases from J, the gap between germline ends came to 11 bases. The CDR3 sequence: CASSSRGVYEQYF. CDR3 nucleotide sequence: TGTGCCAGCAGTTCGAGGGGGGTTTACGAGCAGTACTTC.

In its sample, this clonotype was seen many times. The chain couples TRBV2 to TRBJ2-1; unclear D gene. V was pared by 8 bases and J by 3 bases, with 11 bases between. The CDR3 runs to 13 residues. Germline-derived CDR1 and CDR2 are SNHLY and FYNNEI. For the CDR3, the DNA is TGTGCCAGCGGTTTATACGACTACAATGAGCAGTTCTTC. As protein: CASGLYDYNEQFF.

This clonotype occurred many times. This chain links TRBV3-1 with TRBJ1-1; D remains ambiguous. Trimming shortened V by 1 base and J by 1 base, and 19 bases separated the two germline ends. Germline-derived CDR1 and CDR2 are LGHDT and YNNKEL (reference sequence). CDR3 length equals 18 residues. The CDR3 loop reads CASSQVRRRRGRNTEAFF. The CDR3 nucleotides are TGTGCCAGCAGCCAAGTGCGTAGGCGACGAGGGAGGAACACTGAAGCTTTCTTT.

Many counts were recorded for this clonotype. The chain recombines TRBV7-9 with TRBJ2-2; perhaps TRBD2 as D (7 bases). The CDR3 has 16 residues. The germline V gene encodes CDR1 SEHNR and CDR2 FQNEAQ (reference sequence). V was cut by 3 bases and J by 1 base, with 12 bases left in between. DNA for the CDR3: TGTGCCAGCAGCTTTGGAGCGGGACAGAACACCGGGGAGCTGTTTTTT. Protein sequence: CASSFGAGQNTGELFF.

This clonotype has a count of ten or more. This chain links TRBV7-9 with TRBJ2-2; TRBD2 is a possible D gene (6 bases). Germline loops: CDR1 SEHNR, CDR2 FQNEAQ (reference sequence). V lost 5 bases, J lost 7 bases, and 23 bases lay in between. The CDR3 runs 17 residues. CDR3 sequence reads: CASSPHSGGEIDGELFF. In DNA, the CDR3 is TGTGCCAGCAGCCCTCATTCGGGCGGGGAGATCGACGGGGAGCTGTTTTTT. The variable domain in full, with the rest retrieved from reference TRBV7-9 and TRBJ2-2, is DTGVSQNPRHKITKRGQNVTFRCDPISEHNRLYWYRQTLGQGPEFLTYFQNEAQLEKSRLLSDRFSAERPKGSFSTLEIQRTEQGDSAMYLCASSPHSGGEIDGELFFGEGSRLTVL.

This clonotype was observed at least ten times. V and J are TRBV12-3 or TRBV12-4 and TRBJ2-1, with 9 bases identical to TRBD2. With 3 bases clipped from V and 5 bases from J, the junction kept 8 bases outside the gene matches. This CDR3 has 16 residues. The CDR3 spells CASSFPGLAVHNEQFF. CDR3 DNA: TGTGCCAGCAGTTTCCCGGGACTAGCTGTGCACAATGAGCAGTTCTTC.

The rearrangement uses TRBV5-1 and TRBJ2-2; 12 bases match TRBD2. The ends lost 6 bases at V and 3 bases at J; junction bases unmatched: 6. CDR1 and CDR2 from the germline V gene are SGHRS and YFSETQ. This CDR3 is 16 amino acids long. The CDR3 spells CASTASGRDYTGELFF. DNA for the CDR3: TGCGCCAGCACTGCTAGCGGGAGGGATTACACCGGGGAGCTGTTTTTT. Full variable domain (remainder filled in from reference TRBV5-1 and TRBJ2-2): KAGVTQTPRYLIKTRGQQVTLSCSPISGHRSVSWYQQTPGQGLQFLFEYFSETQRNKGNFPGRFSGRQFSNSRSEMNVSTLELGDSALYLCASTASGRDYTGELFFGEGSRLTVL.

This clonotype has more than one count but fewer than ten. The J gene is TRBJ2-1, the V gene TRBV4-2, with 9 bases aligning to TRBD2. The V gene's germline CDR1 is LGHNA and CDR2 YNFKEQ. This CDR3 has 16 amino acids. The J segment lost 10 bases and the V segment lost 4 bases, leaving 14 bases of the junction unmatched. The CDR3 spells CASSPRGGRVTKEQFF. The CDR3 region has the DNA TGTGCCAGCAGCCCTAGGGGCGGGAGGGTTACAAAAGAGCAGTTCTTC.

Ten or more counts support this clonotype. The V and J genes are TRBV6-5 and TRBJ2-1, with 8 bases matching TRBD2. Germline assignment: CDR1 MNHEY and CDR2 SVGAGI. J lost 7 bases, V lost 0 bases, and 5 bases had no gene match. The CDR3 totals 15 residues. CDR3 nucleotides: TGTGCCAGCAGTTACTCTGGGGCTAGCGGGAATGAGCAGTTCTTC. Translation gives CASSYSGASGNEQFF.

This clonotype was seen repeatedly, ten times or more. The V call is TRBV29-1, the J call TRBJ1-2; the D is unclear. V was pared by 3 bases and J by 0 bases, with 8 bases between. Germline V lookup: CDR1 SQVTM, CDR2 ANQGSEA. The CDR3 loop spans 13 amino acids. The CDR3: CSVDTFSNYGYTF. DNA of the CDR3: TGCAGCGTTGACACCTTTTCTAACTATGGCTACACCTTC.

This clonotype was seen at least ten times. The chain couples TRBV5-1 to TRBJ1-1, with a possible D match to TRBD1 (5 bases). Germline lookup yields CDR1 SGHRS and CDR2 YFSETQ. Trimming removed 0 bases at V and 7 bases at J, with 16 bases between. This CDR3 comprises 15 residues. CDR3 sequence (DNA): TGCGCCAGCAGCTTGGATGCGCGGCAGGGAGGTGAAGCTTTCTTT. Encoded protein: CASSLDARQGGEAFF.

This chain links TRBV20-1 with TRBJ2-5; no definite D call. The V end was cut by 0 bases, the J end by 0 bases, with 11 bases between. The CDR3 has 15 residues. CDR1 is DFQATT and CDR2 is SNEGSKA in the germline V gene (reference sequence). CDR3 bases: TGCAGTGCTAGAGACCGACATATGTACCAAGAGACCCAGTACTTC. Translation gives CSARDRHMYQETQYF.

This clonotype was counted ten times or more. This chain joins TRBV12-3 or TRBV12-4 and TRBJ2-7; 7 bases fit TRBD2. This CDR3 spans 14 amino acids. Trimming cost V 5 bases and J 0 bases; bases outside gene matches: 4. The CDR3 here is CASSPRTSSYEQYF. DNA for the CDR3: TGTGCCAGCAGTCCACGGACTAGCTCCTACGAGCAGTACTTC.